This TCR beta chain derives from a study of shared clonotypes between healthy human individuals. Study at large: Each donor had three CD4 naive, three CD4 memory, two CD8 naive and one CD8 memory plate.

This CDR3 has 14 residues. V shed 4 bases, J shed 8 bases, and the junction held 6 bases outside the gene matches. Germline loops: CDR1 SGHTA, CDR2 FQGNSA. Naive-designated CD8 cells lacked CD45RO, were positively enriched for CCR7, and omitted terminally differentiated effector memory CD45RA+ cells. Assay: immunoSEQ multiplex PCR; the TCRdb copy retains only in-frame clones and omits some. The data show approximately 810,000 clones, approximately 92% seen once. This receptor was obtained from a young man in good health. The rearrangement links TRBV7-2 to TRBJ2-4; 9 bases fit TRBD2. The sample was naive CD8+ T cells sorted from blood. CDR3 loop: CASSYLAGEHIQYF. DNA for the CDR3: TGTGCCAGCAGCTACTTAGCGGGAGAGCACATTCAGTACTTC.